The 5 T cell receptor beta chains presented below share a single source sample, sequenced in a study of sequential checkpoint blockade in melanoma. Using immunoSEQ multiplex PCR, the repertoire was profiled, and TCRdb retains in-frame clones only, with some absent. The sample yields around 35,000 clones, roughly a third seen once. The sample's treatment: randomized to nivolumab then ipilimumab (arm A) or the reverse (arm B). This specimen was tumor tissue (inferred from file names), taken from a patient given nivolumab and ipilimumab in sequence. Every receptor here comes from a human donor with melanoma.

V usage is TRBV28 and J usage is TRBJ1-3, with unresolved D. Trimming left V 0 bases short and J 2 bases short, with 11 bases between. Germline assignment: CDR1 MDHEN and CDR2 SYDVKM. This CDR3 contains 16 residues. The CDR3 here is CASSLWTGSAGNTIYF. The CDR3 coding sequence is TGTGCCAGCAGTTTATGGACTGGCTCAGCTGGAAACACCATATATTTT.

The V and J genes are TRBV9 and TRBJ1-4; 7 bases align to TRBD1. The CDR3 has 12 amino acids. The germline V gene encodes CDR1 SGDLS and CDR2 YYNGEE. The chain's CDR3 is CAAQRDSQKLFF. The DNA of the CDR3 is TGTGCAGCGCAGCGGGACAGCCAAAAACTGTTTTTT. Based on the CDR3 plus reference TRBV9 and TRBJ1-4, the full variable domain is DSGVTQTPKHLITATGQRVTLRCSPRSGDLSVYWYQQSLDQGLQFLIQYYNGEERAKGNILERFSAQQFPDLHSELNLSSLELGDSALYFCAAQRDSQKLFFGSGTQLSVL.

The chain employs TRBV28 and TRBJ1-1, with TRBD1 identical over 7 bases. Looked up from germline, CDR1 is MDHEN and CDR2 is SYDVKM. The ends lost 5 bases at V and 1 base at J; junction bases unmatched: 10. The CDR3 is 16 residues long. The CDR3 spells CASSLPGQSPNTEAFF. The CDR3 DNA reads as TGTGCCAGCAGTCTACCGGGACAGAGTCCGAACACTGAAGCTTTCTTT.

The chain recombines TRBV9 with TRBJ2-1; 8 nucleotides agree with TRBD2. Unmatched junction bases numbered 8, after V lost 6 bases and J lost 6 bases. This CDR3 has 14 residues. Germline-derived CDR1 and CDR2 are SGDLS and YYNGEE. CDR3 protein: CASKRTSRSNEQFF. The CDR3 nucleotides read TGTGCCAGCAAGAGGACTAGCCGCTCCAATGAGCAGTTCTTC. Full variable domain (rest looked up from reference TRBV9 and TRBJ2-1): DSGVTQTPKHLITATGQRVTLRCSPRSGDLSVYWYQQSLDQGLQFLIQYYNGEERAKGNILERFSAQQFPDLHSELNLSSLELGDSALYFCASKRTSRSNEQFFGPGTRLTVL.

This clone has at least ten counts. The chain employs TRBV6-7 and TRBJ2-5; D is unresolved. TRBV6-7 is an ORF, and what it does is uncertain. V lost 4 bases to trimming and J lost 2 bases, with 2 bases between them. The CDR3 is made up of 11 amino acids. CDR3 coding DNA: TGTGCCAGCAGTTTTCAAGAGACCCAGTACTTC. It specifies CASSFQETQYF.